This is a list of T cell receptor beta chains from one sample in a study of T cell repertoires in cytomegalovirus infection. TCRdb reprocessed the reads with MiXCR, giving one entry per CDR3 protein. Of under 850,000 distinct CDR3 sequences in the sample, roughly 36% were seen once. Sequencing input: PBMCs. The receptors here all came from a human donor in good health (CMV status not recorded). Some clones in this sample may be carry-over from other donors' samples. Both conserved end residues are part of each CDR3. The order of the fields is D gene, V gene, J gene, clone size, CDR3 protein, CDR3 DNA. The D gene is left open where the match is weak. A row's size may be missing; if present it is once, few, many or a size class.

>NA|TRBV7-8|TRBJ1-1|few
CASRNLEGPEAFF
TGTGCCAGCAGAAACCTCGAAGGACCAGAAGCTTTCTTT
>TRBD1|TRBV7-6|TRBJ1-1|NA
CASSLVSGGTEAFF
TGTGCCAGCAGCTTAGTTTCAGGGGGCACTGAAGCTTTCTTT
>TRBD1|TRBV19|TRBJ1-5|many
CASSIFVRGLNQPQHF
TGTGCCAGTAGTATATTCGTCAGGGGGCTCAATCAGCCCCAGCATTTT
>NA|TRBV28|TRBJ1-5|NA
CASSQEWRGNQPQHF
TGTGCCAGCAGCCAGGAGTGGCGGGGCAATCAGCCCCAGCATTTT
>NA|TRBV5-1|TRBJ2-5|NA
CASSFNTGLGQETQYF
TGCGCCAGCAGCTTTAATACAGGGCTTGGCCAAGAGACCCAGTACTTC
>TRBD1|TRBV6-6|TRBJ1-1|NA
CASSWITGAPWGDTEAFF
TGTGCCAGCAGTTGGATCACAGGGGCCCCCTGGGGGGACACTGAAGCTTTCTTT
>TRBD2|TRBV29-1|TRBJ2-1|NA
CSVSSGDYNEQFF
TGCAGCGTTTCTAGCGGGGATTACAATGAGCAGTTCTTC
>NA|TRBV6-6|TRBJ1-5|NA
CARSYSSRPEEPQHF
TGTGCCCGCAGTTACTCGAGCAGGCCGGAAGAGCCCCAGCATTTT
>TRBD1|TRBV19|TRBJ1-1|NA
CASIMPGTGRNTEAFF
TGTGCCAGTATTATGCCCGGGACAGGGCGTAACACTGAAGCTTTCTTT
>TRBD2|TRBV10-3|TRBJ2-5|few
CAISESNIRRASGEQETQYF
TGTGCCATCAGTGAGTCTAACATCCGGCGAGCTAGCGGAGAACAAGAGACCCAGTACTTC
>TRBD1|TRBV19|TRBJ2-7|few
CASSIGVRGTVHEQYF
TGTGCCAGTAGTATTGGTGTAAGGGGGACAGTCCACGAGCAGTACTTC
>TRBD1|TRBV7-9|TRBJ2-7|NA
CASSPLGTGLSYEQYF
TGTGCCAGCAGCCCCCTCGGGACAGGCCTCTCCTACGAGCAGTACTTC
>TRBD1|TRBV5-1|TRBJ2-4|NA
CASSPQGGGLAKNIQYF
TGCGCCAGCAGTCCCCAAGGGGGCGGTCTAGCCAAAAACATTCAGTACTTC
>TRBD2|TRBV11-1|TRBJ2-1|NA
CASSIRLAGTGNEQFF
TGTGCCAGCAGCATCCGACTAGCGGGGACGGGAAATGAGCAGTTCTTC
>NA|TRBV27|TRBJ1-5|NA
CASRVAGGNQPQHF
TGTGCCAGCAGGGTGGCTGGGGGCAATCAGCCCCAGCATTTT
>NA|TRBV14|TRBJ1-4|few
CASSLLGSGPSEKLFF
TGTGCCAGCAGCCTCCTTGGTTCAGGACCTAGTGAAAAACTGTTTTTT
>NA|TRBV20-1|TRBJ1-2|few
CSARDSYGVSDYTF
TGCAGTGCTAGAGACTCCTACGGCGTCAGCGACTACACCTTC
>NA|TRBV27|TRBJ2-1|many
CASSGRESSYNEQFF
TGTGCCAGCAGTGGCCGCGAGAGCTCCTACAATGAGCAGTTCTTC
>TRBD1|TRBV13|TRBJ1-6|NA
CASSLGTGSIDSPLHF
TGTGCCAGCAGCTTAGGGACAGGGAGTATCGATTCACCCCTCCACTTT
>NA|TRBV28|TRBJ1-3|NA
CASSLDSLNTIYF
TGTGCCAGCAGTCTGGACAGTCTAAACACCATATATTTT
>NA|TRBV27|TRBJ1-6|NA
CANPWTDHNSPLHF
TGTGCCAACCCGTGGACAGACCATAATTCACCCCTCCACTTT
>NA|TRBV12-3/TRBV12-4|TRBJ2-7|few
CASSPSGLGSEQYF
TGTGCCAGCAGTCCAAGTGGCTTGGGGAGCGAGCAGTACTTC
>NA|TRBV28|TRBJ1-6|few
CASSLLNGMNSPLHF
TGTGCCAGCAGCCTGCTTAATGGGATGAATTCACCCCTCCACTTT
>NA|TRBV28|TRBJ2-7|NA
CATDYEQYF
TGTGCCACCGACTACGAGCAGTACTTC
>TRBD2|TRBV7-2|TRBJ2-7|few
CASSLLTGRTSYEQYF
TGTGCCAGCAGCTTACTGACCGGGAGGACCTCCTACGAGCAGTACTTC
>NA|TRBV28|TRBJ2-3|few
CASSDQKRVSTDTQYF
TGTGCCAGCAGTGACCAGAAGAGGGTGTCTACAGATACGCAGTATTTT
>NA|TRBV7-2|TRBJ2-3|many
CASSLQDTQYF
TGTGCCAGCAGCTTACAAGATACGCAGTATTTT
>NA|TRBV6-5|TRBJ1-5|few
CASSHERGSGQPQHF
TGTGCCAGCAGTCACGAACGTGGTTCGGGTCAGCCCCAGCATTTT
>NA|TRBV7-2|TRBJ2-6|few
CASSLRGGAAGANVLTF
TGTGCCAGCAGCTTAAGGGGGGGGGCTGCTGGGGCCAACGTCCTGACTTTC
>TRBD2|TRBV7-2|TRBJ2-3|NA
CASSLRLAGASDTQYF
TGTGCCAGCAGCCTCAGGCTAGCGGGAGCCTCAGATACGCAGTATTTT
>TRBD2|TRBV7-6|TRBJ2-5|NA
CASSLQMSVAGYQETQYF
TGTGCCAGCAGCTTACAAATGAGCGTAGCGGGGTACCAAGAGACCCAGTACTTC
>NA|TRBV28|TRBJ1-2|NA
CASTRYVQGVIYGYTF
TGTGCCAGCACTAGATATGTGCAGGGCGTAATCTATGGCTACACCTTC
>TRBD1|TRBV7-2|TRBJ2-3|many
CASSLGTGGIVDTQYF
TGTGCCAGCAGCTTAGGGACAGGGGGCATAGTAGATACGCAGTATTTT
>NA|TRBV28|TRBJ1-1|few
CASRGSNTEAFF
TGTGCCAGCAGAGGGAGTAACACTGAAGCTTTCTTT
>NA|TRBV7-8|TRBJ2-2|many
CASSSRDTGELFF
TGTGCCAGCAGCTCCAGGGACACCGGGGAGCTGTTTTTT
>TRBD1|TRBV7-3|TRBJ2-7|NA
CASRGQGAIYEQYF
TGTGCCAGCCGCGGACAGGGGGCAATCTACGAGCAGTACTTC
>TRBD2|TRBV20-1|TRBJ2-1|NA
CSARLANEQFF
TGCAGTGCCCGACTAGCGAATGAGCAGTTCTTC
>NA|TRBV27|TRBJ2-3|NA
CASSLIATDTQYF
TGTGCCAGCAGTTTAATAGCCACAGATACGCAGTATTTT
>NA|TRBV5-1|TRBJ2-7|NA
CASSPSAGPHEQYF
TGCGCCAGCAGCCCTTCGGCGGGTCCCCACGAGCAGTACTTC
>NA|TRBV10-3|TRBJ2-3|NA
CAISLLAPTDTQYF
TGTGCCATCAGCCTTCTAGCGCCCACAGATACGCAGTATTTT
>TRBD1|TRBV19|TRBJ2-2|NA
CASSRGTEYTGELFF
TGTGCCAGTAGTAGGGGGACAGAGTACACCGGGGAGCTGTTTTTT
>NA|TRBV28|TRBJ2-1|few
CASSSKSGFDYNEQFF
TGTGCCAGCAGTTCGAAGTCGGGGTTTGACTACAATGAGCAGTTCTTC
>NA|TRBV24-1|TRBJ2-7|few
CATSDPDFDEQYF
TGTGCCACCAGTGATCCAGATTTCGACGAGCAGTACTTC
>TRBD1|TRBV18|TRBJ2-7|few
CASSPLPWTGGHEQYF
TGTGCCAGCTCACCACTCCCCTGGACAGGGGGCCACGAGCAGTACTTC
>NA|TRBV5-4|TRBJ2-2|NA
CASSLGGERTGELFF
TGTGCCAGCAGCTTGGGTGGGGAACGCACCGGGGAGCTGTTTTTT
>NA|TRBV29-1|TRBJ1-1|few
CSVGGGDTEAFF
TGCAGCGTGGGGGGCGGGGACACTGAAGCTTTCTTT
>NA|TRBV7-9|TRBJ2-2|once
CASSFSALAGELFF
TGTGCCAGCAGCTTCTCAGCGCTCGCCGGGGAGCTGTTTTTT
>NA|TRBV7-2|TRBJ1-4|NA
CASSSRSTPKLFF
TGTGCCAGCAGCTCCCGTTCGACTCCAAAACTGTTTTTT
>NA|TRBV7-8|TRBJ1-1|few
CASSLGKMNTEAFF
TGTGCCAGCAGCCTTGGCAAAATGAACACTGAAGCTTTCTTT
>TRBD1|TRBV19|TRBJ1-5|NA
CASSTPGQERYQPQHF
TGTGCCAGTAGTACCCCGGGACAGGAGCGGTACCAGCCCCAGCATTTT
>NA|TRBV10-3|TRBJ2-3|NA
CAISEQDRTDTQYF
TGTGCCATCAGTGAACAGGATCGCACAGATACGCAGTATTTT
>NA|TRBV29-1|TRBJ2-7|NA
CSVVGGYEQYF
TGCAGCGTTGTTGGGGGGTACGAGCAGTACTTC
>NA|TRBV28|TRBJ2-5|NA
CASSLMLEETQYF
TGTGCCAGCAGTTTAATGCTAGAAGAGACCCAGTACTTC
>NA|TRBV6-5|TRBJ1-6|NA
CARSPPGSNSPLHF
TGTGCCCGCAGCCCCCCAGGGTCTAATTCACCCCTCCACTTT
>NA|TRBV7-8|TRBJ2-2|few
CASSFTGFTGELFF
TGTGCCAGCAGCTTTACGGGGTTCACCGGGGAGCTGTTTTTT
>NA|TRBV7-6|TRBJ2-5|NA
CASSAGLRTQYF
TGTGCCAGCAGCGCGGGACTTCGGACCCAGTACTTC
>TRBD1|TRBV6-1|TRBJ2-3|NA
CASSVSTGGIDTQYF
TGTGCCAGCAGCGTTTCGACAGGGGGCATAGATACGCAGTATTTT
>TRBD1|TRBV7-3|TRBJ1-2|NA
CASSLNHRGGYTF
TGTGCCAGCAGCTTGAACCACAGGGGTGGCTACACCTTC
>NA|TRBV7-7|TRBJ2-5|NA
CASSAPGRTQYF
TGTGCTAGCAGCGCGCCGGGTCGGACCCAGTACTTC
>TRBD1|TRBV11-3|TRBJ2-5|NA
CASRPGDSYQETQSF
TGTGCCAGCCGCCCAGGGGACAGTTACCAAGAGACCCAGTCCTTC